One sample yielded the 10 T cell receptor beta chains listed below, sequenced in a study of human T cells and chemical hapten exposure. MiXCR, run by TCRdb on the RACE reads, gives a single entry per CDR3 protein. The sample lists roughly 380,000 distinct CDR3 sequences, more than 5% occurring once. Time point noted: patch test 2, 6 weeks after DPC sensitization. As for treatment: therapeutic diphenylcyclopropenone sensitization with weekly scalp DPC. This material consisted of whole blood, taken in connection with sensitization to the hapten diphenylcyclopropenone (DPC). The receptors were gathered from a woman aged 18-30 years with alopecia areata. Some clones in this sample may be carry-over from other donors' samples.

A few counts support this clonotype. The V call is TRBV4-2, the J call TRBJ2-5; a weak D match, TRBD2 (5 bases). Deletions cut 0 bases from V and 6 bases from J, with 11 bases between. The CDR3 extends over 14 amino acids. The germline CDR1 and CDR2 sequences are LGHNA and YNFKEQ. In DNA, the CDR3 is TGTGCCAGCAGCCAAGATCGGGAAAGGCAGACCCAGTACTTC. Translated, it gives CASSQDRERQTQYF.

This clonotype was detected many times. The V gene is TRBV6-2 or TRBV6-3, the J gene TRBJ1-5; D is uncertain. Germline V lookup: CDR1 MNHEY, CDR2 SVGEGT. V was pared by 0 bases and J by 5 bases, with 11 bases between. The CDR3 is made up of 15 amino acids. The CDR3 protein is CASSYSGLGHQPQHF. CDR3 nucleotides: TGTGCCAGCAGTTACTCAGGCCTTGGGCATCAGCCCCAGCATTTT.

The chain links TRBV6-6 to TRBJ2-7; D remains unclear. Germline values: CDR1 MNHNY, CDR2 SVGAGI (reference sequence). V lost 4 bases and J 4 bases, leaving 11 bases between the germline ends. The CDR3 consists of 13 residues. CDR3 sequence reads: CASSFGSQYEQYF. DNA of the CDR3: TGTGCCAGCAGTTTTGGGTCACAGTACGAGCAGTACTTC.

This clonotype was observed a handful of times. The rearrangement links TRBV12-3 or TRBV12-4 to TRBJ1-1; TRBD1 might be the D (5 bases). V was trimmed by 7 bases and J by 7 bases, leaving 25 bases between them. The CDR3 totals 16 residues. In nucleotides, the CDR3 is TGTGCCAGCACCACCCGGGGGGTAGGGAAACCCGGTGAAGCTTTCTTT. As protein: CASTTRGVGKPGEAFF.

The J gene is TRBJ2-6, the V gene TRBV5-6; TRBD1 might be the D (7 bases). The germline V gene has CDR1 SGHDT and CDR2 YYEEEE. Trimming took 0 bases from V and 2 from J, leaving 12 bases between them. The CDR3 runs 17 residues. CDR3 in amino acids: CASSLVQGGAGANVLTF. CDR3 sequence (DNA): TGTGCCAGCAGCTTGGTCCAGGGGGGAGCTGGGGCCAACGTCCTGACTTTC.

This clonotype is judged medium-sized. The V call is TRBV13, the J call TRBJ2-3; no firm D call. CDR1 is PRHDT, CDR2 FYEKMQ, per germline (reference sequence). The V end lost 2 bases, the J end lost 2 bases, and 5 bases lay between the germline ends. This CDR3 has 13 amino acids. The CDR3 bases are TGTGCCAGCAGCTTACCGCCCACAGATACGCAGTATTTT. Amino acids: CASSLPPTDTQYF.

This clonotype showed up many times. This rearrangement joins TRBV20-1 to TRBJ1-5; possibly TRBD1 for D (6 bases). The V gene's germline CDR1 is DFQATT and CDR2 SNEGSKA (reference sequence). This CDR3 is built from 14 residues. V lost 5 bases to trimming and J lost 1 base, with 12 bases between them. Here the CDR3 reads CSALTGLSNQPQHF. The CDR3 nucleotides read TGCAGTGCTTTAACAGGGCTCAGCAATCAGCCCCAGCATTTT.

This chain links TRBV27 with TRBJ2-3; D gene ambiguous. This CDR3 has 14 amino acids. CDR1 and CDR2 (germline): MNHEY, SMNVEV (reference sequence). V was trimmed by 5 bases and J by 3 bases, leaving 12 bases between them. The chain's CDR3 is CASSTLTKTDTQYF. The CDR3 DNA reads as TGTGCCAGCAGTACGTTGACAAAGACAGATACGCAGTATTTT.

This clonotype was observed many times. The V and J genes are TRBV4-2 and TRBJ1-6, with TRBD1 as a possible D gene (5 bases). CDR3 length: 16 residues. CDR1 is LGHNA and CDR2 is YNFKEQ in the germline V gene. The germline V and J ends were trimmed by 0 bases and 9 bases, with 15 bases remaining between them. Here the CDR3 reads CASSQEFRGGSSPLHF. The CDR3 DNA reads TGTGCCAGCAGCCAAGAATTTCGGGGGGGTAGTTCACCCCTCCACTTT.

The genes are TRBV7-2 and TRBJ1-5, with unresolved D. Trimming cost V 1 base and J 6 bases, with 13 bases left between them. The CDR3 is 15 residues long. In germline, CDR1 is SGHTA, CDR2 FQGNSA. The CDR3 DNA follows: TGTGCCAGCAGCTTAGTATCAGAGAACGGTCAGCCCCAGCATTTT. Protein sequence: CASSLVSENGQPQHF. The complete variable domain, with remaining parts taken from reference TRBV7-2 and TRBJ1-5, reads GAGVSQSPSNKVTEKGKDVELRCDPISGHTALYWYRQSLGQGLEFLIYFQGNSAPDKSGLPSDRFSAERTGGSVSTLTIQRTQQEDSAVYLCASSLVSENGQPQHFGDGTRLSIL.